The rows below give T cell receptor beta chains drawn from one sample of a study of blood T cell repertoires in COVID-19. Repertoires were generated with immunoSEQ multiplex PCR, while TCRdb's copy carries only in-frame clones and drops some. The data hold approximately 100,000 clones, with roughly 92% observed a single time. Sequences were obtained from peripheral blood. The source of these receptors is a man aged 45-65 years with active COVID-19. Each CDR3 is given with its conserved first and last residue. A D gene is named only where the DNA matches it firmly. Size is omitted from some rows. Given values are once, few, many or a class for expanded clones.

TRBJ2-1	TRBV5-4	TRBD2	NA	TGTGCCAGCAGCTCTCCGACTAGCGGGAGGCCTTGGCAGTTCTTC	CASSSPTSGRPWQFF
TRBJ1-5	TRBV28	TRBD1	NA	TGTGCCAGCAGTCCTCAGGGGACAGGGAATCAGCCCCAGCATTTT	CASSPQGTGNQPQHF
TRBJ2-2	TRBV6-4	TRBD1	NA	TGTGCCAGCAGTGACGGGCAGGGGGCGAACACCGGGGAGCTGTTTTTT	CASSDGQGANTGELFF
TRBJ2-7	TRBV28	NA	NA	TGTGCCAGCAAGGCCGTCCTAGCCTACGAGCAGTACTTC	CASKAVLAYEQYF
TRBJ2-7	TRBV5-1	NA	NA	TGCGCCAGCAGCTTGGACTCCACTGTCTCAGGCCGCTACGAGCAGTACTTC	CASSLDSTVSGRYEQYF
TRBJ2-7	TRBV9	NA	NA	TGTGCCAGCAGCGTAGGTTCCTTCTCCGAGCAGTACTTC	CASSVGSFSEQYF
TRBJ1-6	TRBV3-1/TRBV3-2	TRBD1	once	TGTGCCAGCAGCCGGGACGACAGGGCCTTCTCACCCCTCCACTTT	CASSRDDRAFSPLHF
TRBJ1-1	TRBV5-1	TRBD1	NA	TGCGCCAGCAGCTTGACAGGGGGGAACACTGAAGCTTTCTTT	CASSLTGGNTEAFF
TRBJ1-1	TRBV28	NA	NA	TGTGCCAGCAGTTTACTCCAGACTGAAGCTTTCTTT	CASSLLQTEAFF
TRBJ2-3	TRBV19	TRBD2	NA	TGTGCCAGTAGTATGGGCCTAGCGGGGCCGAGCGCAGATACGCAGTATTTT	CASSMGLAGPSADTQYF
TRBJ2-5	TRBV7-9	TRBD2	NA	TGTGCCAGCAGCCGAGCTAGCGGCAATGGGGGGGAGACCCAGTACTTC	CASSRASGNGGETQYF
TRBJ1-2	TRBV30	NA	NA	TGTGCCTGGAGTCAACAGGGCGACTATGGCTACACCTTC	CAWSQQGDYGYTF
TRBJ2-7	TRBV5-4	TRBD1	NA	TGTGCCAGCAGCTCCGGGACAGATTTCTACGAGCAGTACTTC	CASSSGTDFYEQYF
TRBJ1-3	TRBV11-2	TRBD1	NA	TGTGCCAGCAGCTTTTTGGACAGGGGGCTTGGAAACACCATATATTTT	CASSFLDRGLGNTIYF
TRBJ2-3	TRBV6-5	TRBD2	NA	TGTGCCAGCGGGCTCACGGGAGGATCAGATACGCAGTATTTT	CASGLTGGSDTQYF
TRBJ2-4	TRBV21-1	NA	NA	TGTGCCAGCAGCCCTGAAAACATTCAGTACTTC	CASSPENIQYF
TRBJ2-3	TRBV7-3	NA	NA	TGTGCCAGCAGCTTAATCGGCACAGATACGCAGTATTTT	CASSLIGTDTQYF
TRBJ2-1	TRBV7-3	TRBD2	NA	TGTGCCAGCAGCGTATTCGGACTAGCGGGAGGGCCGGGTGAGCAGTTCTTC	CASSVFGLAGGPGEQFF
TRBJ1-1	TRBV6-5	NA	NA	TGTGCCAGCAGTCGACAAGAGAACACTGAAGCTTTCTTT	CASSRQENTEAFF
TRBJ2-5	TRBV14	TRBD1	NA	TGTGCCAGCAGCCCCCCGGGACAGGGATTAGAGACCCAGTACTTC	CASSPPGQGLETQYF
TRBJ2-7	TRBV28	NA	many	TGTGCCAGCAGTTCGGAGGATGTGAGGCTCAACGAGCAGTACTTC	CASSSEDVRLNEQYF
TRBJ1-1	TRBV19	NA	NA	TGTGCCAGTAGTATCCGCGCAAACACTGAAGCTTTCTTT	CASSIRANTEAFF
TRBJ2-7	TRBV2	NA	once	TGTGCCAGCAGATCCCGACACTCCTACGAGCAGTACTTC	CASRSRHSYEQYF
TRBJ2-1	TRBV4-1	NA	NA	TGCGCCAGCAGCCAAGAGAGCAGGCAACGGGGTGAGCAGTTCTTC	CASSQESRQRGEQFF
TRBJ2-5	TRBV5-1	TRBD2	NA	TGCGCCAGCAGCTTGGGACTAGCGGGAGAGGGAGAGACCCAGTACTTC	CASSLGLAGEGETQYF
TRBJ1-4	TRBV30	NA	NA	TGTGCCTGGACCGAATACTCCCTTGCAACTAATGAAAAACTGTTTTTT	CAWTEYSLATNEKLFF
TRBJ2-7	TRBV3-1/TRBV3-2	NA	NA	TGTGCCAGCAGCCAAGGAGGAACAGGGCGCGACGAGCAGTACTTC	CASSQGGTGRDEQYF
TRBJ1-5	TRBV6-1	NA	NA	TGTGCCAGCAGTGAAAGGTTCCGGGGAAGTCAGCCCCAGCATTTT	CASSERFRGSQPQHF
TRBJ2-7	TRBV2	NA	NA	TGTGCCAGCAGCACAGGTTACTCCTACGAGCAGTACTTC	CASSTGYSYEQYF
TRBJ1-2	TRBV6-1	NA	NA	TGTGCCAGCAGTGATGGGGCAAGTAACTATGGCTACACCTTC	CASSDGASNYGYTF
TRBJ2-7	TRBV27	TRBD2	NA	TGTGCCAGCAGTTCCCCGGGACTAGCGGAATACGAGCAGTACTTC	CASSSPGLAEYEQYF
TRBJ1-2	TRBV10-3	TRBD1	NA	TGTGCCATCAGTGAATCGACAGGGACCGGAGCTGGCTACACCTTC	CAISESTGTGAGYTF
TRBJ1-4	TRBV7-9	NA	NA	TGTGCCAGCAGCTTAGGAGTAGGGGTAGAAAGCGAAAAACTGTTTTTT	CASSLGVGVESEKLFF
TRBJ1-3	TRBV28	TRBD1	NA	TGTGCCAGCAGTCCCAGGGGACAGCGCTCTGGAAACACCATATATTTT	CASSPRGQRSGNTIYF
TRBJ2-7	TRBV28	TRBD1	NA	TGTGCCAGCAGCCAAGACAGGGGGCCGCCCTACGAGCAGTACTTC	CASSQDRGPPYEQYF
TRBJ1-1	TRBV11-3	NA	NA	TGTGCCAGCAGCTCCGCGGGTGAGAACACTGAAGCTTTCTTT	CASSSAGENTEAFF
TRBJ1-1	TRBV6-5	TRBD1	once	TGTGCCAGCAGGATGACCGGGACAGGGGAGATAGCTTTCTTT	CASRMTGTGEIAFF
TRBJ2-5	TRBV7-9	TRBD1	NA	TGTGCCAGCAGCTCCGGGACAGGGGGAGGAGTTGAGACCCAGTACTTC	CASSSGTGGGVETQYF
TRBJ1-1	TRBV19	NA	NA	TGTGCCGCCGCGGGGCTCCCGGGGACTGAAGCTTTCTTT	CAAAGLPGTEAFF
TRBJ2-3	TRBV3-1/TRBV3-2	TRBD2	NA	TGTGCCAGCAGCGGAGGACTAGCGGGTGCAGATACGCAGTATTTT	CASSGGLAGADTQYF
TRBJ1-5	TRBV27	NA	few	TGTGCCAGCAGTTTGACTGTGGGGAGTCAGCCCCAGCATTTT	CASSLTVGSQPQHF
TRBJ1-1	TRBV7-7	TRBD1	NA	TGTGCTAGCAGCCGGGACAGGGGCACTGAAGCTTTCTTT	CASSRDRGTEAFF
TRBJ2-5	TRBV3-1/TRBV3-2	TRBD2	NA	TGTGCCAGCAGCCGCCGGACTAGCGGGCAAAAAGAGACCCAGTACTTC	CASSRRTSGQKETQYF
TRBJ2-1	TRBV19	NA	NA	TGTGCCAGTAGTCCTTCTATGAGCTCCTACAATGAGCAGTTCTTC	CASSPSMSSYNEQFF
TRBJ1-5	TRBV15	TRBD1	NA	TGTGCCACAAAGGCGGGTGACAGGGGCTTTGGTATGCCGCCCCAGCATTTT	CATKAGDRGFGMPPQHF
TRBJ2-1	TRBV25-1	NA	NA	TGTGCCAGCAGTGTGCGGGGAAATGAGCAGTTCTTC	CASSVRGNEQFF
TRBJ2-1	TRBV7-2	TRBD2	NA	TGTGCCAGCAGCTTATATGCGGGAGCAATGAATGAGCAGTTCTTC	CASSLYAGAMNEQFF
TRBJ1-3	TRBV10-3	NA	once	TGTGCCATCAGGTTGACAGACCACACCATATATTTT	CAIRLTDHTIYF
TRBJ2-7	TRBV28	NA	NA	TGTGCCAGCAGTTTATTTGGGCTCTCCTACGAGCAGTACTTC	CASSLFGLSYEQYF
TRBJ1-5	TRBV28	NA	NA	TGTGCCAGCAGTGCTCACAGGGAATGGGGTCAGCCCCAGCATTTT	CASSAHREWGQPQHF